This T cell receptor (beta chain) was captured by sequencing in a study of radiotherapy plus CTLA-4 blockade in lung cancer. CDR3 length equals 16 residues. V shed 2 bases, J shed 2 bases, and the junction held 6 bases outside the gene matches. CDR1 is SGHNT and CDR2 is YYREEE in the germline V gene (reference sequence). The method was immunoSEQ multiplex PCR; TCRdb's version includes in-frame clones alone and lacks a portion of them. The table has some 100,000 clones, around four fifths seen once. The specimen was peripheral blood, collected from a patient treated with radiotherapy plus ipilimumab. The chain uses TRBV5-4 and TRBJ2-1, with 8 bases fitting TRBD1. The receptor's source is a human donor with non-small cell lung cancer that progressed on radiotherapy plus ipilimumab. The CDR3 nucleotides read TGTGCCAGCAGCTTAACGGGACAGGCGCCCTACAATGAGCAGTTCTTC. Translation gives CASSLTGQAPYNEQFF.